The rows below give T cell receptor beta chains drawn from one sample of a study of blood T cell repertoires in COVID-19. Profiled with immunoSEQ multiplex PCR; TCRdb holds only in-frame clones, not every one. The repertoire holds 19,000 or so clones, with 82% as singletons. Sequenced material: peripheral blood. The receptor source for this set is a human donor in a cohort sampled during active COVID-19. Both conserved end residues are part of each CDR3. A D gene is named only where the DNA matches it firmly. Only part of the rows carry a size: once, few, many, or a class if the clone is expanded.

TRBJ2-2	few	TRBV29-1	-	CSVRRQGYDTGELFF	TGCAGCGTTCGGCGCCAGGGCTACGACACCGGGGAGCTGTTTTTT
TRBJ1-1	-	TRBV5-1	-	CASALGGGYTEAFF	TGCGCCAGCGCCTTGGGAGGGGGATATACTGAAGCTTTCTTT
TRBJ2-3	once	TRBV29-1	TRBD1	CSVDDRADLWADTQYF	TGCAGCGTGGATGACAGGGCAGACCTTTGGGCAGATACGCAGTATTTT
TRBJ1-2	-	TRBV27	-	CASSLQSREGRYGYTF	TGTGCCAGCAGTTTACAGTCCCGGGAGGGCCGCTATGGCTACACCTTC
TRBJ1-6	-	TRBV28	-	CATAVNTYNSPLHF	TGTGCCACCGCGGTAAACACCTATAATTCACCCCTCCACTTT
TRBJ2-7	medium-sized	TRBV9	TRBD2	CASSVGLGTSGTYEQYF	TGTGCCAGCAGCGTAGGTCTGGGGACTAGCGGTACCTACGAGCAGTACTTC
TRBJ1-1	-	TRBV19	-	CASSIRGGNTEAFF	TGTGCCAGTAGTATTAGGGGTGGGAACACTGAAGCTTTCTTT
TRBJ2-1	once	TRBV4-1	-	CASSQDLGSGNPSYNEQFF	TGCGCCAGCAGCCAAGATCTAGGTAGCGGAAACCCGAGCTACAATGAGCAGTTCTTC
TRBJ2-7	-	TRBV4-1	TRBD1	CASSQSRDSSYEQYF	TGCGCCAGCAGCCAATCGAGGGACAGTTCCTACGAGCAGTACTTC
TRBJ1-2	-	TRBV28	TRBD1	CASSQGQPNGYTF	TGTGCCAGCAGCCAGGGACAGCCTAATGGCTACACCTTC
TRBJ1-5	once	TRBV6-5	-	CASSYSGGYNQPQHF	TGTGCCAGCAGTTACTCGGGGGGATACAATCAGCCCCAGCATTTT
TRBJ1-5	-	TRBV10-3	TRBD1	CAISESTGDQPQHF	TGTGCCATCAGTGAGTCGACAGGGGATCAGCCCCAGCATTTT
TRBJ2-7	-	TRBV14	TRBD1	CASSHQITGDEQYF	TGTGCCAGCAGCCACCAAATCACAGGGGACGAGCAGTACTTC
TRBJ2-5	-	TRBV5-1	TRBD2	CASRVGTSLTETQYF	TGCGCCAGCAGAGTAGGGACTAGCCTGACAGAGACCCAGTACTTC
TRBJ2-5	-	TRBV2	-	CASSEMVMAIQETQYF	TGTGCCAGCAGTGAAATGGTGATGGCAATACAAGAGACCCAGTACTTC
TRBJ1-5	few	TRBV30	-	CAWSLGVKQPQHF	TGTGCCTGGAGCCTAGGGGTGAAGCAGCCCCAGCATTTT
TRBJ2-7	-	TRBV10-2	TRBD2	CASSDHGGVGSYEQYF	TGCGCCAGCAGTGACCACGGGGGGGTTGGGTCCTACGAGCAGTACTTC
TRBJ2-1	-	TRBV6-6	TRBD2	CAGSTSGRFFEQFF	TGTGCCGGCTCGACTAGCGGGAGGTTCTTTGAGCAGTTCTTC
TRBJ2-5	-	TRBV28	TRBD2	CASSTSAGLETQYF	TGTGCCAGCAGTACATCAGCGGGACTGGAGACCCAGTACTTC
TRBJ1-2	few	TRBV14	-	CASSQDRVYGYTF	TGTGCCAGCAGCCAAGACAGGGTATATGGCTACACCTTC
TRBJ2-7	-	TRBV5-5	-	CASSLTRTALEEQYF	TGTGCCAGCAGCCTAACCCGGACAGCTCTAGAGGAGCAGTACTTC
TRBJ2-5	-	TRBV2	-	CASSAPLARHVGTQYF	TGTGCCAGCAGTGCCCCACTAGCCCGGCATGTAGGGACCCAGTACTTC
TRBJ2-1	-	TRBV7-3	TRBD2	CASSLLIVAGGLYNEQFF	TGTGCCAGCAGCTTGTTGATCGTAGCGGGAGGTTTATACAATGAGCAGTTCTTC